Listed here are 14 T cell receptor beta chains from one sample, sequenced in a study of blood T cell repertoires in COVID-19. Libraries were prepared by immunoSEQ multiplex PCR; TCRdb keeps only in-frame clonotypes and omits some of them. The table includes about 210,000 clones, approximately 80% detected once. Sequenced material: peripheral blood. All receptors derive from a man aged 50-60 years with active or convalescent COVID-19.

The chain recombines TRBV7-3 with TRBJ2-3; 14 bases are shared with TRBD2. V lost 4 bases, J lost 4 bases, and 10 bases stayed unmatched. This CDR3 spans 18 amino acids. The germline V gene has CDR1 SGHTA and CDR2 FQGTGA. This CDR3 reads CASSSRLAGGPVADTQYF. CDR3 DNA: TGTGCCAGCAGCTCACGACTAGCGGGGGGGCCGGTTGCAGATACGCAGTATTTT. Variable domain in full (rest from reference TRBV7-3 and TRBJ2-3): GAGVSQTPSNKVTEKGKYVELRCDPISGHTALYWYRQSLGQGPEFLIYFQGTGAADDSGLPNDRFFAVRPEGSVSTLKIQRTERGDSAVYLCASSSRLAGGPVADTQYFGPGTRLTVL.

The chain couples TRBV3-1 (or the pseudogene TRBV3-2) to TRBJ2-3, with TRBD2 identical over 11 bases. Germline assignment: CDR1 LGHDT and CDR2 YNNKEL (reference sequence). V lost 1 base and J lost 5; bases outside the gene matches: 5. The CDR3 runs to 16 residues. CDR3 in DNA: TGTGCCAGCAGCCAAGCTCTAGCGGGGGGCCTAGATACGCAGTATTTT. This gives the protein CASSQALAGGLDTQYF.

This clone was observed once. The chain joins TRBV7-3 to TRBJ2-1; TRBD2 aligns across 8 bases. Germline CDR1 SGHTA, CDR2 FQGTGA. J gave up 2 bases and V 3 bases, and 3 bases lay outside the gene matches. The CDR3 has 15 residues. The CDR3 DNA reads TGTGCCAGCAGCTTCGTAGCGGGACCCTACAATGAGCAGTTCTTC. Residues: CASSFVAGPYNEQFF.

V and J are TRBV2 and TRBJ1-4; tentatively, D is TRBD1 (5 bases). V lost 2 bases to trimming and J lost 7 bases, with 5 bases between them. This CDR3 has 12 amino acids. Per the germline V gene, CDR1 is SNHLY and CDR2 is FYNNEI. The DNA for the CDR3 is TGTGCCAGCAGTGAACAGGGTGAAAAACTGTTTTTT. As protein: CASSEQGEKLFF. The full variable domain, completed using reference TRBV2 and TRBJ1-4, is EPEVTQTPSHQVTQMGQEVILRCVPISNHLYFYWYRQILGQKVEFLVSFYNNEISEKSEIFDDQFSVERPDGSNFTLKIRSTKLEDSAMYFCASSEQGEKLFFGSGTQLSVL.

Concerning this clone itself: The sample holds other DNA sequences that translate to the same CDR3. V and J are TRBV9 and TRBJ1-3; TRBD1 might be the D (5 bases). V lost 2 bases to trimming and J lost 2 bases, with 8 bases between them. The CDR3 loop spans 14 amino acids. The V gene's germline CDR1 is SGDLS and CDR2 YYNGEE. The DNA for the CDR3 is TGTGCCAGCAGCGTGCAGGGAACTGGAAACACCATATATTTT. As protein: CASSVQGTGNTIYF. Drawing the rest from reference TRBV9 and TRBJ1-3, the complete variable domain is DSGVTQTPKHLITATGQRVTLRCSPRSGDLSVYWYQQSLDQGLQFLIQYYNGEERAKGNILERFSAQQFPDLHSELNLSSLELGDSALYFCASSVQGTGNTIYFGEGSWLTVV.

The genes are TRBV3-1 (or the pseudogene TRBV3-2) and TRBJ2-3, with 7 bases identical to TRBD2. CDR1 is LGHDT, CDR2 YNNKEL, per germline (reference sequence). Trimming at V came to 8 bases and at J to 0 bases, leaving 2 bases not matched to a gene. CDR3 length equals 13 residues. The CDR3, as DNA: TGTGCCAGCCGGGGAGGGAGCACAGATACGCAGTATTTT. This codes for CASRGGSTDTQYF.

CDR3 in amino acids: CATTAPGLAGVRETQYF. CDR3 in DNA: TGTGCCACCACAGCTCCGGGACTAGCGGGAGTGCGAGAGACCCAGTACTTC. J is TRBJ2-5 and V is TRBV15, with 14 nucleotides matching TRBD2. Looked up from germline, CDR1 is LNHNV and CDR2 is YYDKDF (reference sequence). V lost 7 bases to trimming and J lost 4 bases; unmatched junction nucleotides: 11. The CDR3 loop spans 17 amino acids.

This clone was counted between two and nine times. One end of the junction is discordant with germline, which a read error may explain. This chain uses TRBV12-3 or TRBV12-4 with TRBJ2-2; possible D gene TRBD2, 5 bases. The CDR3 loop spans 12 amino acids. The DNA of the CDR3 is TGTGCCAGCAGCCCCGACACCGGGAAGCTGTTTTTT. It yields the protein CASSPDTGKLFF.

The chain links TRBV7-5 to TRBJ2-7; the tabulated D call, TRBD1, remains unverified against the DNA. TRBV7-5 represents a pseudogene. The CDR3 is made up of 19 amino acids. Written as DNA, the CDR3 is TGTGTCAGAAGCCATAGTATTGCTAGGGACAGGGTAGAGACCTACGAGCAGTACGTC. Its protein product is CVRSHSIARDRVETYEQYV.

The chain is built from TRBV11-2 and TRBJ2-5, with 10 nucleotides matching TRBD2. Germline CDR1 reads SGHAT; CDR2 reads FQNNGV. The V gene end was trimmed by 5 bases and the J gene end by 13 bases; junction bases not matched to a gene: 13. This CDR3 region has 14 residues. CDR3 loop: CASSLRASGGAPYF. The CDR3 DNA follows: TGTGCCAGCAGCCTGAGAGCCAGCGGGGGGGCCCCGTACTTC.

This clone has just one count. The genes are TRBV19 and TRBJ2-2; 8 bases align to TRBD1. Germline V gene sequence: CDR1 LNHDA, CDR2 SQIVND (reference sequence). J was trimmed by 7 bases and V by 8 bases; bases with no gene match: 9. The CDR3 is made up of 14 amino acids. This CDR3 is CASSSRGPVGELFF. CDR3 in DNA: TGTGCCAGTTCCTCCAGGGGGCCGGTCGGGGAGCTGTTTTTT.

The chain has TRBV7-2 and TRBJ2-5; D might be TRBD2 (5 bases). CDR3 length equals 16 residues. Germline V gene data show CDR1 as SGHTA and CDR2 as FQGNSA. The V end was cut by 1 base, the J end by 4 bases, with 16 bases between. In nucleotides, the CDR3 is TGTGCCAGCAGCTTAGGGATAGGAGAGGGCGTAGAGACCCAGTACTTC. This gives the protein CASSLGIGEGVETQYF. Full variable domain (rest looked up from reference TRBV7-2 and TRBJ2-5): GAGVSQSPSNKVTEKGKDVELRCDPISGHTALYWYRQSLGQGLEFLIYFQGNSAPDKSGLPSDRFSAERTGGSVSTLTIQRTQQEDSAVYLCASSLGIGEGVETQYFGPGTRLLVL.

The V call is TRBV10-3, the J call TRBJ2-1; 10 bases align to TRBD2. With V trimmed by 3 bases and J by 1 base, 6 bases remained unmatched. CDR1 and CDR2 (germline): ENHRY, SYGVKD. CDR3 length equals 17 residues. The CDR3, as DNA: TGTGCCATCAGTGACTTTAGCGGGAGGAGGTCCTACAATGAGCAGTTCTTC. Translated: CAISDFSGRRSYNEQFF.

This clone was recorded once. This chain uses TRBV5-1 with TRBJ2-5; TRBD1 is a possible D gene (6 bases). The CDR3 contains 15 residues. V lost 3 bases and J 4 bases, leaving 16 bases between the germline ends. CDR1 and CDR2 from the germline V gene are SGHRS and YFSETQ. CDR3 nucleotides: TGCGCCAGCAGCTCGAGCCTAGGGGGTGGAGAGACCCAGTACTTC. Amino acids: CASSSSLGGGETQYF.